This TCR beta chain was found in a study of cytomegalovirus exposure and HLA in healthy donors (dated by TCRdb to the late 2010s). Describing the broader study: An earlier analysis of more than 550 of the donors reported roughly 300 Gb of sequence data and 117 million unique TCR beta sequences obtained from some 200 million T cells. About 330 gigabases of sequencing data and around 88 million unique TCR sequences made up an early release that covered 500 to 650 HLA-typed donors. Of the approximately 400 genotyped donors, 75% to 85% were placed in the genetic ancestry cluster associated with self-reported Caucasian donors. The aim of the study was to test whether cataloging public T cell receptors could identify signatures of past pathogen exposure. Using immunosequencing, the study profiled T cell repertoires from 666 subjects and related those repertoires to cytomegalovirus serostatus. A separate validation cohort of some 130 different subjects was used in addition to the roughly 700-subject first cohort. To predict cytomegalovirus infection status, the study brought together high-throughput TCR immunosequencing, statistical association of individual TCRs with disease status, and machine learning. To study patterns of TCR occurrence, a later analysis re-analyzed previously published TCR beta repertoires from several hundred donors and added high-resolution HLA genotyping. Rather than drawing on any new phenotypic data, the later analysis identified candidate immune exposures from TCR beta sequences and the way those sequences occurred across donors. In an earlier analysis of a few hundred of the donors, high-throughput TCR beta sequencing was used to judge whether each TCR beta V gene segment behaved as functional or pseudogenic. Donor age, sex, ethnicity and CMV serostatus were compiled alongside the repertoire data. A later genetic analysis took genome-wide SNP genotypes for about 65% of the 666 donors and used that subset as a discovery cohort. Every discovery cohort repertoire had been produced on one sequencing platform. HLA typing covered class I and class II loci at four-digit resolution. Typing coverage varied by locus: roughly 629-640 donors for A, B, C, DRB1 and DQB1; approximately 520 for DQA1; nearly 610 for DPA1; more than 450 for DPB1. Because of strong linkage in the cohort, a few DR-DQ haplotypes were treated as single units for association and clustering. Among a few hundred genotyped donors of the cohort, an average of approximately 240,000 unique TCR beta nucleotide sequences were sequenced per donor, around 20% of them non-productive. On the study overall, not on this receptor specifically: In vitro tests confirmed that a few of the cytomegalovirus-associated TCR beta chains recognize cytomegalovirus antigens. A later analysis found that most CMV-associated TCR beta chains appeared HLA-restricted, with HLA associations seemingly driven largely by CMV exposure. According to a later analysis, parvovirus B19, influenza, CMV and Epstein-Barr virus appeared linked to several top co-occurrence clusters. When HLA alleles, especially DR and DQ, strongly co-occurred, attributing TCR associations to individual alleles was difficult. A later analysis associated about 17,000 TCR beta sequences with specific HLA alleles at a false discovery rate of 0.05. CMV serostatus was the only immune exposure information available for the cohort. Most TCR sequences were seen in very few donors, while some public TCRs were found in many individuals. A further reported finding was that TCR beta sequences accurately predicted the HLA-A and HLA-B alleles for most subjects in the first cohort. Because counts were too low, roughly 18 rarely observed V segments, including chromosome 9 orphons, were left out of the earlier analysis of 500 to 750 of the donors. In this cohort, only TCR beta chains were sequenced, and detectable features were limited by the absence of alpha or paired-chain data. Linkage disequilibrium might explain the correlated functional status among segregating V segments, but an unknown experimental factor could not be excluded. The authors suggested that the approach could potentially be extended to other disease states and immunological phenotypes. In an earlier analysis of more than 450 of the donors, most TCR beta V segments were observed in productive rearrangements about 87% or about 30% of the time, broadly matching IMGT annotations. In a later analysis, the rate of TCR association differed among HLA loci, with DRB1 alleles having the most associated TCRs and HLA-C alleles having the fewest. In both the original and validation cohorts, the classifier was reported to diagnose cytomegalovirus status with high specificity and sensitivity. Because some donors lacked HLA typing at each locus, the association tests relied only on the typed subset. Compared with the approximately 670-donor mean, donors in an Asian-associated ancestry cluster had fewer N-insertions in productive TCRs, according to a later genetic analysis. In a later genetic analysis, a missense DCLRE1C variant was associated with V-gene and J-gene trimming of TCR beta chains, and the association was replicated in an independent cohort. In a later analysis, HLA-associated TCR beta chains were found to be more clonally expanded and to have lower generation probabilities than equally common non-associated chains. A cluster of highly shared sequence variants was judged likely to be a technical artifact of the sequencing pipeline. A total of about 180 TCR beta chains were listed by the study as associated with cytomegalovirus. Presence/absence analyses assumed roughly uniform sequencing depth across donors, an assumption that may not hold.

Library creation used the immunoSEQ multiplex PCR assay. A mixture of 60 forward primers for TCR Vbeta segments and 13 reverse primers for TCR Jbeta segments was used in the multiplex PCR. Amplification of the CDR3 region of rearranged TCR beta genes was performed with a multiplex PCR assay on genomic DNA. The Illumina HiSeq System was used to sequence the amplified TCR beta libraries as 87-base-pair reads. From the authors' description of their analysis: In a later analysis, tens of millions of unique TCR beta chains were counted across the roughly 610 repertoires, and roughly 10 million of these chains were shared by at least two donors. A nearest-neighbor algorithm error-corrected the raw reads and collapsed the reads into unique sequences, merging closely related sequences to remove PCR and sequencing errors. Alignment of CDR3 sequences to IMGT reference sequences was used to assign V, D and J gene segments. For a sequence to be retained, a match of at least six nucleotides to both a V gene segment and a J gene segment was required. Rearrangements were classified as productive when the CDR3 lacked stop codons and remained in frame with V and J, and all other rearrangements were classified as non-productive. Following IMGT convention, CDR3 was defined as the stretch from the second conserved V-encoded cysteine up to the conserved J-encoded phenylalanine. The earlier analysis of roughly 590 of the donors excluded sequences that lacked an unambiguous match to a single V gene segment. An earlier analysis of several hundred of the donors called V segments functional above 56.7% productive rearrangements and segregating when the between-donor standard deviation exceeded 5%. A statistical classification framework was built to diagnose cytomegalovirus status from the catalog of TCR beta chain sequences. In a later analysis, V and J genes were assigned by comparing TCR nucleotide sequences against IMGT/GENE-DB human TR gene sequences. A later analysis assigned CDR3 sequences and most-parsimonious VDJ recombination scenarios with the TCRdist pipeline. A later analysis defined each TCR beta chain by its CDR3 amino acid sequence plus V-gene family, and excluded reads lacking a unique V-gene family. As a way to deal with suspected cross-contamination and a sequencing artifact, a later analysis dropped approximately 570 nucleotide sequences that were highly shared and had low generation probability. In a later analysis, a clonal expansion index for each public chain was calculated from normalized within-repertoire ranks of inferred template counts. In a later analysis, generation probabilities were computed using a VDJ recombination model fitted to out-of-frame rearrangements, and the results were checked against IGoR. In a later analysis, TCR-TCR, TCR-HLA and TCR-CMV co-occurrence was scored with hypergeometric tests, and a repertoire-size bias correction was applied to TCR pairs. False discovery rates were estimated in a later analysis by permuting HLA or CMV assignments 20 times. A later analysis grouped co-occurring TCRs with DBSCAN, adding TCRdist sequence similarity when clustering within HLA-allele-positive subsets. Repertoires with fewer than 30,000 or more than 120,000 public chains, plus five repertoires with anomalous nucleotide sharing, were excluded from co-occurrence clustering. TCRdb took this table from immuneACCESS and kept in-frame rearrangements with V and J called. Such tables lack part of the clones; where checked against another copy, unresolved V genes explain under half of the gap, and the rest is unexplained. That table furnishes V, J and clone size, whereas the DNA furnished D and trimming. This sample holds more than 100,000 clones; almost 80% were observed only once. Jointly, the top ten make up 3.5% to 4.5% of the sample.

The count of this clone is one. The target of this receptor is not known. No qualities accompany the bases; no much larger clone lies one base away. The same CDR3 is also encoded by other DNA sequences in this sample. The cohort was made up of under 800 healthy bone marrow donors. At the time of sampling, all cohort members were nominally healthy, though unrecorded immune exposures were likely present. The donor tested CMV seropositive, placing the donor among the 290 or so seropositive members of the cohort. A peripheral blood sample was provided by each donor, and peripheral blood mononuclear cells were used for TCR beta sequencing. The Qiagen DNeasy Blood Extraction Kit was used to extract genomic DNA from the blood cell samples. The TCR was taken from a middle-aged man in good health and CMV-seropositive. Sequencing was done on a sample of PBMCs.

CDR3 reads: CASRRSGSGSSTDTQYF. The base sequence is TGCGCCAGCAGAAGGTCGGGTAGCGGGAGCTCGACAGATACGCAGTATTTT. The V and J segments used are TRBV5-1 and TRBJ2-3; TRBD2 matches 9 bases in the middle. The germline V gene sets CDR1 to SGHRS and CDR2 to YFSETQ. Germline trimming: 5 bases from V, 3 bases from J; junction bases outside gene matches: 13. Inclusive of the bounding cysteine and phenylalanine, the CDR3 is 17 residues long. Only the CDR3 part of the read is kept: 51 bases, read in frame from the first base. Outside the CDR3, residues come from the reference TRBV5-1 and TRBJ2-3 proteins, so the full variable domain is: KAGVTQTPRYLIKTRGQQVTLSCSPISGHRSVSWYQQTPGQGLQFLFEYFSETQRNKGNFPGRFSGRQFSNSRSEMNVSTLELGDSALYLCASRRSGSGSSTDTQYFGPGTRLTVL.